The T cell receptor (beta chain) described here comes from a study of shared clonotypes between healthy human individuals. Here immunoSEQ multiplex PCR was the method, and the copy in TCRdb shows in-frame clones only, minus some. In the table there are 2 million to 2.5 million clones, 90% to 97% of which are singletons. The CDR3 has 16 residues. In germline, CDR1 is MDHEN, CDR2 SYDVKM. Between the trimmed V and J ends, which lost 4 bases and 0 bases, there was a span of 13 bases. V is TRBV28 and J is TRBJ1-5; a possible D gene is TRBD1 (5 bases). The source of this sequence is a man between 18 and 29 years old in good health. Sequencing was carried out using naive CD4+ T cells sorted from blood. Sample subset: CD45RA+ positively selected. The CDR3: CASSSLRERSNQPQHF. CDR3 DNA sequence: TGTGCCAGCAGTTCGCTCAGGGAACGTAGCAATCAGCCCCAGCATTTT.